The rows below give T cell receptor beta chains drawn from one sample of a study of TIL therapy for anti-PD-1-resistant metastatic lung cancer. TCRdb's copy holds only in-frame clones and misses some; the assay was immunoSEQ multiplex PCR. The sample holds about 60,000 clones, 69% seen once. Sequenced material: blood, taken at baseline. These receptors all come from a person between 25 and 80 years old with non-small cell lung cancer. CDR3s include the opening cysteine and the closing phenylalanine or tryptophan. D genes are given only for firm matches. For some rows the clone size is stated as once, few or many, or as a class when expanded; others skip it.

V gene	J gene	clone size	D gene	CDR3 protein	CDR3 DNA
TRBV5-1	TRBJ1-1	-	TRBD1	CASSLKDRATEAFF	TGCGCCAGCAGCTTGAAGGACAGGGCCACTGAAGCTTTCTTT
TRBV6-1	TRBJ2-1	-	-	CASTSYYNEQFF	TGTGCCAGCACCAGTTACTACAATGAGCAGTTCTTC
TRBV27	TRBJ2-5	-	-	CASSPKWGVETQYF	TGTGCCAGCAGCCCAAAGTGGGGGGTTGAGACCCAGTACTTC
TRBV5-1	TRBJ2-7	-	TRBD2	CASSPRSSGDYEQYF	TGCGCCAGCAGCCCTAGATCTAGCGGAGATTACGAGCAGTACTTC
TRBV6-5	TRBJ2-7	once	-	CASSPPGDYEQYF	TGTGCCAGCAGCCCCCCGGGGGACTACGAGCAGTACTTC
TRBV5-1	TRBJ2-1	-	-	CASSSQQGGGYNEQFF	TGCGCCAGCAGCTCCCAACAGGGAGGAGGGTACAATGAGCAGTTCTTC
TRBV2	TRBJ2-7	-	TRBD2	CASTGTSSSYEQYF	TGTGCCAGCACCGGGACTAGCTCCTCCTACGAGCAGTACTTC
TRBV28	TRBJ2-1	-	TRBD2	CASSFAGGSYNEQFF	TGTGCCAGCAGTTTCGCGGGGGGGTCCTACAATGAGCAGTTCTTC
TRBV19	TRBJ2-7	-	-	CASSRYGTHVSYEQYF	TGTGCCAGTAGTAGATACGGGACACATGTCTCCTACGAGCAGTACTTC
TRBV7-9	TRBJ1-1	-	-	CASSFGPRVNTEAFF	TGTGCCAGCAGCTTCGGTCCGCGAGTGAACACTGAAGCTTTCTTT
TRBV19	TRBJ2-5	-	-	CASSIDRRYQETQYF	TGTGCCAGTAGTATAGATCGACGGTACCAAGAGACCCAGTACTTC
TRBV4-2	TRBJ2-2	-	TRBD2	CASSPLGREGLGELFF	TGTGCCAGCAGCCCCCTCGGGAGGGAGGGACTTGGGGAGCTGTTTTTT
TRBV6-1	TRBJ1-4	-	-	CASSEGGDNEKLFF	TGTGCCAGCAGTGAAGGAGGTGATAATGAAAAACTGTTTTTT
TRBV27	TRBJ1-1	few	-	CASSLRSWNTEAFF	TGTGCCAGCAGTCTCAGGTCTTGGAACACTGAAGCTTTCTTT
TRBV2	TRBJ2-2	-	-	CASRRPKPNTGELFF	TGTGCCAGCAGACGACCAAAACCGAACACCGGGGAGCTGTTTTTT
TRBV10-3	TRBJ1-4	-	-	CAISEGGNDGEKLFF	TGTGCCATCAGTGAGGGAGGGAACGATGGTGAAAAACTGTTTTTT
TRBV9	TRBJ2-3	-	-	CASSVGSGATQYF	TGTGCCAGCAGCGTAGGTTCAGGCGCTACGCAGTATTTT